This is a list of T cell receptor beta chains from one sample in a study of shared clonotypes between healthy human individuals. Assay: immunoSEQ multiplex PCR; the TCRdb copy retains only in-frame clones and omits some. This sample yields millions of clones, of which about 92% are seen a single time; 0.14% belongs to the top ten. The sample consisted of naive CD4+ T cells sorted from blood. The receptor source for this set is a young man in good health. The CDR3 runs from the conserved cysteine through the conserved F or W. D genes are given only for firm matches. Expanded clones are given a class, and other clones once, few, many or no size at all.

D gene,clone size,J gene,V gene,CDR3 protein,CDR3 DNA
TRBD1,.,TRBJ1-6,TRBV6-5,CASSLGQDIFSPLHF,TGTGCCAGCAGCTTGGGACAGGACATTTTCTCACCCCTCCACTTT
TRBD2,.,TRBJ2-1,TRBV11-2,CASSLALAGVSEQFF,TGTGCCAGCAGCTTAGCACTAGCGGGAGTTAGTGAGCAGTTCTTC
.,.,TRBJ2-5,TRBV10-1,CATSRGQETQYF,TGCGCCACGTCCAGGGGCCAAGAGACCCAGTACTTC
.,once,TRBJ2-1,TRBV19,CASSIGNGLGNEQFF,TGTGCCAGTAGTATAGGTAACGGGTTAGGCAATGAGCAGTTCTTC
.,.,TRBJ1-4,TRBV6-1,CASSVTGATNEKLFF,TGTGCCAGCTCCGTTACAGGTGCAACTAATGAAAAACTGTTTTTT
.,.,TRBJ2-2,TRBV30,CAWSPGSRSGELFF,TGTGCCTGGAGTCCGGGGTCGCGGTCCGGGGAGCTGTTTTTT
.,.,TRBJ2-5,TRBV7-2,CASSLVQGGTQYF,TGTGCCAGCAGCTTAGTCCAGGGGGGGACCCAGTACTTC
.,.,TRBJ2-2,TRBV11-2,CASSLRERVTGELFF,TGTGCCAGCAGCTTAAGGGAGAGGGTAACCGGGGAGCTGTTTTTT
.,.,TRBJ1-1,TRBV7-8,CASSRVSGGTEAFF,TGTGCCAGCAGCCGGGTTTCGGGCGGGACTGAAGCTTTCTTT
.,few,TRBJ2-5,TRBV5-1,CASSLASQETQYF,TGCGCCAGCAGCTTGGCCAGCCAAGAGACCCAGTACTTC
TRBD1,few,TRBJ2-7,TRBV18,CASSPGQGSYEQYF,TGTGCCAGCTCACCCGGACAGGGCTCCTACGAGCAGTACTTC
.,.,TRBJ2-5,TRBV18,CASSPPDRQETQYF,TGTGCCAGCTCACCACCGGACAGACAAGAGACCCAGTACTTC
TRBD1,.,TRBJ1-5,TRBV6-6,CASRDRSFGNQPQHF,TGTGCCAGCCGGGACAGAAGTTTCGGCAATCAGCCCCAGCATTTT
.,.,TRBJ2-2,TRBV7-9,CASSFWQANTGELFF,TGTGCCAGCAGCTTCTGGCAGGCGAACACCGGGGAGCTGTTTTTT
.,.,TRBJ2-5,TRBV6-1,CASSAQGQQETQYF,TGTGCCAGCAGTGCCCAGGGGCAGCAAGAGACCCAGTACTTC
.,.,TRBJ2-3,TRBV6-6,CASLYTDTQYF,TGTGCCAGCCTCTACACAGATACGCAGTATTTT
.,.,TRBJ1-6,TRBV19,CASSASQGRNNSPLHF,TGTGCCAGTAGTGCTTCACAAGGACGGAATAATTCACCCCTCCACTTT
.,.,TRBJ2-5,TRBV7-2,CASSFWGEETQYF,TGTGCCAGCAGCTTTTGGGGAGAAGAGACCCAGTACTTC
.,.,TRBJ2-1,TRBV4-1,CASSQETRYNEQFF,TGCGCCAGCAGCCAAGAGACAAGGTACAATGAGCAGTTCTTC
TRBD2,.,TRBJ2-2,TRBV29-1,CSVKRENGAGELFF,TGCAGCGTTAAGCGGGAGAATGGCGCCGGGGAGCTGTTTTTT
.,.,TRBJ2-1,TRBV9,CASSVEVGGPINEQFF,TGTGCCAGCAGCGTAGAAGTTGGGGGCCCGATCAATGAGCAGTTCTTC
.,.,TRBJ2-2,TRBV30,CAWAEADGELFF,TGTGCCTGGGCAGAGGCTGACGGGGAGCTGTTTTTT
.,.,TRBJ1-2,TRBV6-1,CASSEASTAGYTF,TGTGCCAGCAGTGAAGCTTCGACAGCTGGCTACACCTTC
TRBD2,.,TRBJ2-1,TRBV6-1,CASSWGLAGNNEQFF,TGTGCCAGCAGTTGGGGTCTAGCGGGAAATAATGAGCAGTTCTTC
.,.,TRBJ1-6,TRBV4-1,CASSQAGLDNSPLHF,TGCGCCAGCAGCCAAGCAGGGTTAGATAATTCACCCCTCCACTTT
.,.,TRBJ1-3,TRBV19,CASSPFRGGGNTIYF,TGTGCCAGTAGTCCCTTCAGGGGAGGTGGAAACACCATATATTTT
.,.,TRBJ2-2,TRBV7-2,CASTPGGTANTGELFF,TGTGCCAGTACGCCCGGGGGTACCGCGAACACCGGGGAGCTGTTTTTT
TRBD1,.,TRBJ2-7,TRBV10-1,CASSVTGVYEQYF,TGCGCCAGCAGCGTCACAGGGGTATACGAGCAGTACTTC
.,.,TRBJ1-4,TRBV21-1,CASSKGGDSGNEKLFF,TGTGCCAGCAGCAAAGGTGGGGACAGCGGTAATGAAAAACTGTTTTTT
.,.,TRBJ1-3,TRBV7-9,CASSQNRQEGSGNTIYF,TGTGCCAGCAGCCAGAATCGACAGGAGGGCTCTGGAAACACCATATATTTT
TRBD1,once,TRBJ2-5,TRBV5-5,CASSSGQGTWETQYF,TGTGCCAGCAGCTCCGGACAGGGGACGTGGGAGACCCAGTACTTC
.,once,TRBJ2-5,TRBV28,CASSLLGSQETQYF,TGTGCCAGCAGTTTATTGGGGTCGCAGGAGACCCAGTACTTC
.,.,TRBJ2-3,TRBV5-4,CASSLDLRGPTDTQYF,TGTGCCAGCAGCTTGGATCTGCGGGGGCCCACAGATACGCAGTATTTT
.,.,TRBJ1-1,TRBV5-5,CASSFRDTVLHTEAFF,TGTGCCAGCAGCTTCCGGGACACAGTCCTTCACACTGAAGCTTTCTTT
.,.,TRBJ2-3,TRBV18,CASSPRTYTQYF,TGTGCCAGCTCACCTAGAACGTATACGCAGTATTTT
TRBD1,.,TRBJ1-2,TRBV19,CASSIPNLDRDYGYTF,TGTGCCAGTAGTATACCGAACCTGGACAGGGACTATGGCTACACCTTC
.,.,TRBJ2-3,TRBV5-6,CASSTAAGDTQYF,TGTGCCAGCAGCACCGCGGCGGGAGATACGCAGTATTTT
TRBD2,.,TRBJ2-5,TRBV7-6,CASSSVSTSGGLYQETQYF,TGTGCCAGCAGCTCCGTATCGACTAGCGGGGGTTTGTACCAAGAGACCCAGTACTTC
.,.,TRBJ1-1,TRBV2,CASGRDNTISEAFF,TGTGCCAGTGGCCGGGACAACACTATCTCTGAAGCTTTCTTT
.,.,TRBJ1-1,TRBV10-3,CAITNGDKAKNTEAFF,TGTGCCATCACCAACGGGGACAAAGCTAAGAACACTGAAGCTTTCTTT
TRBD2,once,TRBJ2-5,TRBV30,CAWLGTSGASGQETQYF,TGTGCCTGGCTGGGGACTAGCGGGGCCTCGGGGCAAGAGACCCAGTACTTC
TRBD1,.,TRBJ1-4,TRBV7-9,CASSVTGTANEKLFF,TGTGCCAGCAGCGTCACCGGGACAGCCAATGAAAAACTGTTTTTT
.,.,TRBJ2-7,TRBV5-1,CASSLETTYEQYF,TGCGCCAGCAGCTTGGAAACCACCTACGAGCAGTACTTC
.,.,TRBJ1-4,TRBV28,CASSQSKGVFNEKLFF,TGTGCCAGCAGTCAATCCAAAGGGGTGTTTAACGAAAAACTGTTTTTT
.,.,TRBJ2-7,TRBV6-5,CASSYWSAGATYEQYF,TGTGCCAGCAGTTACTGGTCGGCGGGGGCAACCTACGAGCAGTACTTC
TRBD1,.,TRBJ2-2,TRBV19,CASRPGQGLNTGELFF,TGTGCCAGTAGACCCGGACAGGGTTTGAACACCGGGGAGCTGTTTTTT
.,.,TRBJ2-3,TRBV30,CALSSVATDTQYF,TGTGCCCTGTCCAGTGTCGCCACAGATACGCAGTATTTT
TRBD1,once,TRBJ2-3,TRBV6-1,CASSVFSGGTDTQYF,TGTGCCAGCAGTGTTTTTTCAGGGGGAACAGATACGCAGTATTTT
.,.,TRBJ2-7,TRBV2,CASLQGREQYF,TGTGCCAGTTTACAGGGTCGGGAGCAGTACTTC
TRBD1,.,TRBJ1-1,TRBV7-2,CASSVRQGYTEAFF,TGTGCCAGCAGCGTACGACAGGGGTACACTGAAGCTTTCTTT
.,.,TRBJ2-1,TRBV5-1,CASSLWDILGNEQFF,TGCGCCAGCAGCTTGTGGGACATCCTAGGGAATGAGCAGTTCTTC
TRBD1,.,TRBJ2-7,TRBV10-3,CAISQSEDRGSYEQYF,TGTGCCATCAGTCAAAGCGAGGACAGGGGCTCCTACGAGCAGTACTTC